This TCR beta chain was sequenced during a study of T cell repertoires in cytomegalovirus infection. Across the study: Shared public TCR beta signatures pointed to both CMV infection and a matching HLA type.

Study results and caveats: In two of eight donors, the top clonotype was HLA-C-restricted CMV-specific.

Trimming cost V 0 bases and J 2 bases; bases outside gene matches: 10. Germline assignment: CDR1 SGHAT and CDR2 FQNNGV. The CDR3 has 19 amino acids. MiXCR was run by TCRdb on the reads, yielding one entry per CDR3 protein. The sample yields around 710,000 distinct CDR3 sequences, 25% to 30% seen once. This clonotype has only a few counts. Its antigen is currently unknown. V gene TRBV11-2 combines with J gene TRBJ2-6; 7 nucleotides match TRBD2. The clonotype comes from a human donor in good health (CMV status not recorded). Some clones in this sample may be carry-over from other donors' samples. Specimen: cultured CD8+ T cells from PBMCs, collected from culture after CMV antigen stimulation. CDR3 coding DNA: TGTGCCAGCAGCTTAGATTTCTGGGGGGGAGGGACTGGGGCCAACGTCCTGACTTTC. Its protein is CASSLDFWGGGTGANVLTF.